This TCR beta chain was recorded in a study of identical twins. TCRdb reanalysed the 5' RACE reads using MiXCR and keeps one entry per CDR3 protein. Of approximately 220,000 distinct CDR3 sequences detected, approximately 7.3% appear once; the ten largest clones hold under 6.5%. The same specimen was also included in a second study, on yellow fever vaccine responses in identical twins.

The sequenced sample was CD8+ T cells sorted from blood. The clonotype was recovered from a woman in her late teens or twenties in good health.

The CDR3, as DNA: TGCGCCAGCAGCCCCGAGACTGGATTCCAAGAGACCCAGTACTTC. This gives the protein CASSPETGFQETQYF. The chain uses TRBV5-1 and TRBJ2-5, with D hard to call. Deletions cut 4 bases from V and 1 base from J, with 14 bases between. This CDR3 has 15 amino acids. Germline lookup yields CDR1 SGHRS and CDR2 YFSETQ.